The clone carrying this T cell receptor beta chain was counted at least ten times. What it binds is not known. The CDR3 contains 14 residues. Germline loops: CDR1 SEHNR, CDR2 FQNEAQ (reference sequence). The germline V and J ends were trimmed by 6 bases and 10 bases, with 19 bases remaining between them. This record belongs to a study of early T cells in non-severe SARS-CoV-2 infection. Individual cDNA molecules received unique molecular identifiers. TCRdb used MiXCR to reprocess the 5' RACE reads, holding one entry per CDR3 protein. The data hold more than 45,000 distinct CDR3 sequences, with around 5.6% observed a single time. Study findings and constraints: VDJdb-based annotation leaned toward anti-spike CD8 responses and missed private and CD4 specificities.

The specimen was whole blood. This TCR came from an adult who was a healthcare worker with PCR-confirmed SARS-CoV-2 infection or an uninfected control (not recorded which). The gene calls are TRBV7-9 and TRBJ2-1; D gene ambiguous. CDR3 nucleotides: TGTGCCAGCAGTTCCGGGCTCCCCTCTAGGGAGCAGTTCTTC. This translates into CASSSGLPSREQFF.